This TCR beta chain derives from a study of T-cell reconstitution after alpha-beta-depleted transplantation in children. Study-wide results and limits: About two months after transplant, alpha-beta T cells reportedly came from several hundred expanded graft clones.

A TCRbeta library incorporating unique molecular identifiers was prepared. TCRdb re-derived calls from the PCR reads in MiXCR, one entry per CDR3 protein. The sample has 530,000 or so distinct CDR3 sequences; 25% to 30% are singletons. A remark on this clonotype: Its cognate antigen is unknown.

Germline CDR1 SGHKS, CDR2 YYEKEE (reference sequence). The CDR3 is made up of 13 amino acids. Trimming took 5 bases from V and 4 from J, leaving 9 bases between them. Sequencing was performed on PBMCs, taken before TCRalphabeta/CD19-depleted stem cell transplant. This chain uses TRBV5-5 with TRBJ2-2; D possibly corresponds to TRBD1 (6 bases). This TCR came from a boy less than two years old with Wiskott-Aldrich syndrome, due to receive a stem cell transplant. CDR3 protein: CASRGGPTGELFF. The CDR3 DNA follows: TGTGCCAGCAGAGGGGGTCCCACCGGGGAGCTGTTTTTT.